A single sample gave rise to the 2 T cell receptor beta chains below, sequenced in a study of blood T cell repertoires in COVID-19. Sequencing used immunoSEQ multiplex PCR; TCRdb keeps in-frame clones, though not all of them. The sample lists 300,000 to 400,000 clones, 85% to 95% occurring once. The specimen was PBMCs or T cells enriched from blood (not recorded which). All receptors derive from a woman in her twenties or thirties who had been exposed to COVID-19.

The chain uses TRBV2 and TRBJ1-1, with TRBD1 matching over 8 bases. Germline CDR1 SNHLY, CDR2 FYNNEI. This CDR3 contains 14 residues. Trimming took 6 bases from V and 7 from J; bases not matched to a gene: 10. The CDR3 loop is CASRPPLDRVEAFF. In DNA, the CDR3 is TGTGCCAGCAGGCCCCCGTTGGACAGGGTTGAAGCTTTCTTT.

V and J are TRBV27 and TRBJ2-7; weak D call: TRBD2 (6 bases). Germline CDR1 and CDR2: MNHEY and SMNVEV (reference sequence). Between the trimmed V and J ends, which lost 8 bases and 4 bases, there was a span of 21 bases. The CDR3 has 15 amino acids. Written as DNA, the CDR3 is TGTGCCAGCTCCCCTCGGGGCCTAGCGAGTTACGAGCAGTACTTC. Translated, it gives CASSPRGLASYEQYF.